The clone carrying this T cell receptor (beta chain) has just a few counts. This is likely an artifact of a read error, given a far larger clone one base away. This specimen belongs to a study of regulatory T cells in long-lasting Graves disease. Germline V gives CDR1 SGHAT, CDR2 FQNNGV. The CDR3 loop spans 13 amino acids. Trimming shortened V by 3 bases and J by 3 bases, and 9 bases separated the two germline ends. Construction of the TCR beta libraries employed iRepertoire HTBI primers in conjunction with Arm-PCR of CDR3 regions. From the multiplex PCR reads, TCRdb called clonotypes with MiXCR, one entry per CDR3 protein. This sample carries under 300,000 distinct CDR3 sequences, around 21% of them seen once, and the ten largest clones take roughly 14%. Time point specified: newly diagnosed GD, antithyroid drugs for less than 3 months. There was RNA extracted from PBMCs, and the TCR library was made from it. The authors drew approximately 8.1 milliliters of peripheral blood into EDTA tubes.

The rearrangement links TRBV11-2 to TRBJ2-7; D unresolved. The sequencing used peripheral blood mononuclear cells (PBMCs), collected at new diagnosis, from a patient treated with antithyroid drugs. The source of this sequence is a female donor with Graves disease. CDR3 amino acids: CASSLGSNYEQYF. The CDR3 DNA reads TGTGCCAGCAGCTTGGGGTCTAACTACGAGCAGTACTTC.